Listed here are 18 T cell receptor beta chains from one sample, sequenced in a study of blood T cell repertoires in COVID-19. Profiled with immunoSEQ multiplex PCR; TCRdb holds only in-frame clones, not every one. The sample carries tens of thousands of clones, approximately 90% recorded once. The sequenced sample consisted of peripheral blood. The receptors were sampled from a man aged 45-60 years with acute or convalescent COVID-19.

This clone has a handful of counts. V is TRBV11-2 and J is TRBJ1-5; 7 positions match TRBD1. This CDR3 region has 14 residues. Germline CDR1 reads SGHAT; CDR2 reads FQNNGV. V was clipped by 3 bases and J by 4 bases; unmatched bases: 3. The CDR3 DNA sequence: TGTGCCAGCAGCTTGGGGACAGCTAATCAGCCCCAGCATTTT. This codes for CASSLGTANQPQHF.

V is TRBV2 and J is TRBJ2-3, with 9 bases aligning to TRBD1. There are 11 residues in the CDR3. Germline CDR1 reads SNHLY; CDR2 reads FYNNEI. Germline trimming cut 6 bases from V and 11 bases from J; bases unmatched to any gene: 3. CDR3 in amino acids: CASSRTGEQYF. The CDR3 bases are TGTGCCAGCAGCCGGACAGGGGAGCAGTATTTT.

This chain connects TRBV14 to TRBJ1-3, with D perhaps TRBD1 (5 bases). Germline assignment: CDR1 SGHDN and CDR2 FVKESK. CDR3 length equals 15 residues. V lost 4 bases to trimming and J lost 4 bases, with 14 bases between them. As DNA, the CDR3 is TGTGCCAGCAGCCCAAGGGAGGGGAGCGGAAACACCATATATTTT. Translated: CASSPREGSGNTIYF.

The chain carries TRBV24-1 and TRBJ1-4, with 10 bases lining up with TRBD1. Germline V gives CDR1 KGHDR, CDR2 SFDVKD. CDR3 length: 15 amino acids. V shed 3 bases, J shed 6 bases, and the junction held 3 bases outside the gene matches. The CDR3 is CATSDPGTGDEKLFF. DNA of the CDR3: TGTGCCACCAGTGATCCCGGGACAGGGGATGAAAAACTGTTTTTT.

The rearrangement joins TRBV4-2 to TRBJ2-3; 7 bases agree with TRBD2. The trim removed 1 base at V and 6 bases at J, leaving 1 base unmatched. This CDR3 has 13 amino acids. CDR1 and CDR2 from the germline V gene are LGHNA and YNFKEQ. The CDR3 is CASSQASGDTQYF. The CDR3 nucleotides are TGTGCCAGCAGCCAAGCTAGCGGTGATACGCAGTATTTT.

This chain connects TRBV12-3 or TRBV12-4 to TRBJ1-1; possible D gene TRBD1, 6 bases. Trimming left V 5 bases short and J 1 base short, with 8 bases between. The CDR3 contains 13 residues. The CDR3 here is CASSRTENTEAFF. The CDR3 coding sequence is TGTGCCAGCAGTCGGACAGAGAACACTGAAGCTTTCTTT.

V and J are TRBV28 and TRBJ1-5, with D possibly being TRBD1 (5 bases). V dropped 5 bases and J dropped 6 bases, with 17 bases sitting between them. The CDR3 contains 15 residues. Germline V CDR1 and CDR2: MDHEN, SYDVKM. CDR3 nucleotides: TGTGCCAGCAGTCGAACAGGTGTTCCTCTTCAGCCCCAGCATTTT. It yields the protein CASSRTGVPLQPQHF.

For the CDR3, the DNA is TGTGCCAGCAGCACGCGGACAGGGGTCACAGATACGCAGTATTTT. This sequence encodes CASSTRTGVTDTQYF. V and J are TRBV7-2 and TRBJ2-3; 9 bases are a match to TRBD1. The ends lost 5 bases at V and 2 bases at J; junction bases unmatched: 5. CDR3 size: 15 residues. Per the germline V gene, CDR1 is SGHTA and CDR2 is FQGNSA.

This rearrangement joins TRBV5-1 to TRBJ1-2, with a weak D call TRBD1 (5 bases). The V end was cut by 0 bases, the J end by 4 bases, with 10 bases between. Germline values: CDR1 SGHRS, CDR2 YFSETQ. This CDR3 region has 14 residues. The CDR3 coding sequence is TGCGCCAGCAGCTTGGATCGACAGATCTATGGCTACACCTTC. It translates to CASSLDRQIYGYTF. The whole variable domain, filled in from reference TRBV5-1 and TRBJ1-2, reads KAGVTQTPRYLIKTRGQQVTLSCSPISGHRSVSWYQQTPGQGLQFLFEYFSETQRNKGNFPGRFSGRQFSNSRSEMNVSTLELGDSALYLCASSLDRQIYGYTFGSGTRLTVV.

This clone has more than one count but fewer than ten. V is TRBV5-1 and J is TRBJ1-1; 7 bases agree with TRBD1. This CDR3 comprises 14 residues. V lost 0 bases, J lost 5 bases, and 4 bases stayed unmatched. Germline CDR1 and CDR2: SGHRS and YFSETQ. The CDR3 sequence: CASSLETGRTEAFF. The CDR3 DNA reads TGCGCCAGCAGCTTGGAGACAGGGCGGACTGAAGCTTTCTTT. The complete variable domain, with remaining parts taken from reference TRBV5-1 and TRBJ1-1, reads KAGVTQTPRYLIKTRGQQVTLSCSPISGHRSVSWYQQTPGQGLQFLFEYFSETQRNKGNFPGRFSGRQFSNSRSEMNVSTLELGDSALYLCASSLETGRTEAFFGQGTRLTVV.

The chain is built from TRBV12-3 or TRBV12-4 and TRBJ2-7, with a weak D call TRBD2 (5 bases). V was clipped by 5 bases and J by 6 bases, with 11 bases between them. This CDR3 spans 12 amino acids. The CDR3 protein is CASSRFRGEQYF. The DNA for the CDR3 is TGTGCCAGCAGTCGGTTCCGGGGCGAGCAGTACTTC.

The chain carries TRBV6-5 and TRBJ1-1; TRBD1 matches at 8 bases. CDR3 length: 15 amino acids. Losses at the gene ends were 2 bases for V and 0 bases for J; bases not matched to a gene: 2. Germline V gene lookup returns CDR1 MNHEY and CDR2 SVGAGI. Written as DNA, the CDR3 is TGTGCCAGCAGTTACACAGGGGGTGTGAACACTGAAGCTTTCTTT. It translates to CASSYTGGVNTEAFF.

The chain uses TRBV7-3 and TRBJ2-7, with 8 bases aligning to TRBD2. Germline assignment: CDR1 SGHTA and CDR2 FQGTGA. The CDR3 sequence is 13 residues long. Germline trimming cut 3 bases from V and 5 bases from J; bases unmatched to any gene: 3. As DNA, the CDR3 is TGTGCCAGCAGCTTGGGACTAGTCCACGAGCAGTACTTC. Encoded protein: CASSLGLVHEQYF. The full variable domain, its missing parts supplied by reference TRBV7-3 and TRBJ2-7, is GAGVSQTPSNKVTEKGKYVELRCDPISGHTALYWYRQSLGQGPEFLIYFQGTGAADDSGLPNDRFFAVRPEGSVSTLKIQRTERGDSAVYLCASSLGLVHEQYFGPGTRLTVT.

The chain recombines TRBV20-1 with TRBJ2-5; weak D call: TRBD1 (5 bases). V was shortened by 3 bases and J by 5 bases, with 10 bases between the two germline ends. The germline V gene has CDR1 DFQATT and CDR2 SNEGSKA (reference sequence). The CDR3 extends over 12 amino acids. CDR3 in DNA: TGCAGTGCTAGTAGGGGCCGGGAGACCCAGTACTTC. Amino acid sequence: CSASRGRETQYF.

There are a few counts of this clone. Other DNA variants within this sample encode the same CDR3. The chain joins TRBV30 to TRBJ2-2; 14 nucleotides agree with TRBD2. With V trimmed by 5 bases and J by 2 bases, 4 bases remained unmatched. The CDR3 covers 16 residues. Germline CDR1 is GTSNPN and CDR2 is SVGIG (reference sequence). The DNA of the CDR3 is TGTGCCTGGTCGGGACTAGCGGGGGCTAACACCGGGGAGCTGTTTTTT. As protein: CAWSGLAGANTGELFF.

The genes are TRBV19 and TRBJ1-6; no firm D call. The CDR3 extends over 14 amino acids. V gave up 3 bases and J gave up 7 bases, with 10 bases separating them. CDR1 and CDR2 (germline): LNHDA, SQIVND (reference sequence). The CDR3 sequence is CASSMGRENSPLHF. Written as DNA, the CDR3 is TGTGCCAGTAGTATGGGTCGGGAAAATTCACCCCTCCACTTT.

The chain couples TRBV13 to TRBJ2-5, with D perhaps TRBD1 (6 bases). The CDR3 is 14 amino acids. The V end lost 5 bases, the J end lost 7 bases, and 17 bases lay between the germline ends. The V gene's germline CDR1 is PRHDT and CDR2 FYEKMQ (reference sequence). The CDR3 DNA follows: TGTGCCAGCAGCCGAGGACAGCCCCCCGTGACCCAGTACTTC. The encoded protein is CASSRGQPPVTQYF.

The V call is TRBV21-1, the J call TRBJ2-2; the table calls TRBD2, which could not be checked here. TRBV21-1 is classified as a pseudogene. The CDR3 covers 14 residues. The CDR3 nucleotides are TGTGCCAGCAGCACGCCGCCGCGAACCGGGGAGCTGTTTTTT. Translated, it gives CASSTPPRTGELFF.